Each of the 9 T cell receptor beta chains below was sequenced from the same sample in a study of PD-L1 blockade in urothelial cancer (dated by TCRdb to about 2017). The time point label of this sample denotes: peripheral blood 6 weeks after treatment start. Library construction relied on the immunoSEQ multiplex PCR assay. TCRdb mirrors the immuneACCESS table, restricted to in-frame sequences. Some clones are absent from its copies; in checked studies, under half trace to an unresolved V gene, and the reason for the others is unknown. Within this sample are around 93,000 clones, with around four fifths of them counted one time only. Clones ranked in the top ten supply around 7.7% of the sample. The sequencing used PBMCs, collected around atezolizumab (anti-PD-L1) treatment. All receptors come from a man between 65 and 85 years old with urothelial cancer.

The count of this clone is one. The chain uses TRBV18 and TRBJ2-4, with TRBD2 identical over 11 bases. Germline V gene data show CDR1 as KGHSH and CDR2 as LQKENI. This CDR3 is 18 amino acids long. V was pared by 3 bases and J by 0 bases, with 7 bases of the junction left unmatched. CDR3: CASSPIGTSGVAKNIQYF. Written as DNA, the CDR3 is TGTGCCAGCTCACCGATCGGGACTAGCGGCGTAGCCAAAAACATTCAGTACTTC.

The genes are TRBV19 and TRBJ1-5; no reliable D call. V was shortened by 4 bases and J by 6 bases, with 13 bases between the two germline ends. Germline CDR1 LNHDA, CDR2 SQIVND (reference sequence). The CDR3 covers 14 residues. CDR3 sequence: CASSTLELSQPQHF. CDR3 DNA sequence: TGTGCCAGTAGTACCCTAGAATTGAGTCAGCCCCAGCATTTT.

The chain has TRBV4-3 and TRBJ2-3, with D hard to call. V gave up 0 bases and J gave up 10 bases, with 11 bases separating them. The CDR3 has 13 amino acids. Germline V CDR1 and CDR2: LGHNA, YSLEER. The CDR3 DNA sequence: TGCGCCAGCAGCCAAGACGCCCAGGCCGCGCAGTATTTT. It is translated as CASSQDAQAAQYF.

V is TRBV10-3 and J is TRBJ2-5; 12 bases match TRBD1. V was pared by 6 bases and J by 1 base, with 6 bases of the junction left unmatched. The CDR3 contains 16 residues. Germline CDR1 is ENHRY and CDR2 is SYGVKD. CDR3 loop: CAISVGTGGGQETQYF. CDR3 in DNA: TGTGCCATCAGCGTCGGGACAGGGGGCGGCCAAGAGACCCAGTACTTC.

This chain uses TRBV7-2 with TRBJ1-3, with TRBD1 as a possible D gene (5 bases). This CDR3 is 15 amino acids long. The V and J ends lost 5 bases and 2 bases respectively, with 13 bases between them. Germline V lookup: CDR1 SGHTA, CDR2 FQGNSA. The CDR3 spells CASSPNAGPGNTIYF. CDR3 coding DNA: TGTGCCAGCAGCCCCAATGCGGGGCCTGGAAACACCATATATTTT.

Only one count was recorded for this clone. The rearrangement joins TRBV27 to TRBJ1-5; D not resolved. From germline, CDR1 is MNHEY and CDR2 SMNVEV (reference sequence). CDR3 length: 15 amino acids. With 5 bases removed from V and 0 bases from J, the gap between germline ends came to 11 bases. The CDR3 DNA sequence: TGTGCCAGCAGTGCCTTCGGGGTTAGCAATCAGCCCCAGCATTTT. Encoded protein: CASSAFGVSNQPQHF.

This chain connects TRBV11-2 to TRBJ2-1, with 7 bases identical to TRBD1. There are 14 residues in the CDR3. With V trimmed by 5 bases and J by 6 bases, 7 bases remained unmatched. From germline, CDR1 is SGHAT and CDR2 FQNNGV. The CDR3 DNA sequence: TGTGCCAGCAGCATTGACAGGGTGGTCAATGAGCAGTTCTTC. Translating it yields CASSIDRVVNEQFF.

The chain joins TRBV19 to TRBJ2-2; 13 positions agree with TRBD2. Germline trimming cut 5 bases from V and 6 bases from J; bases unmatched to any gene: 9. The CDR3 covers 17 residues. Germline V gives CDR1 LNHDA, CDR2 SQIVND (reference sequence). DNA of the CDR3: TGTGCCAGTAGTTTGGGACTAGCGGGGACCCCGGCCGGGGAGCTGTTTTTT. The encoded protein is CASSLGLAGTPAGELFF.

This sequence joins TRBV18 and TRBJ1-1; D perhaps matches TRBD1 (5 bases). The CDR3 has 15 residues. Trimming pared 4 bases from V and 3 bases from J, leaving 15 bases between. CDR1 and CDR2 from the germline V gene are KGHSH and LQKENI. The CDR3 protein is CASSLSTGGDTEAFF. CDR3 nucleotides: TGTGCCAGCTCACTCAGCACCGGAGGGGACACTGAAGCTTTCTTT.